This T cell receptor beta chain was obtained from a study of blood T cell repertoires in COVID-19 (TCRdb year 2020). A note on the overall study: Samples covering the acute and convalescent phases of COVID-19 were provided by collaborators in the United States, Italy and Spain. The dataset comprised deeply sampled blood TCRbeta repertoires from subjects exposed to, actively infected with, or recovered from COVID-19. The samples were drawn from two sources: the first 160 participants of the ongoing ImmuneRACE study, and 950 to 1,500 subjects contributed by 6 global collaborators. The repertoires were released in a freely available public database meant as a resource for research on the immune response to SARS-CoV-2. Sample metadata almost always included a de-identified subject ID, COVID-19 status, age in years and sex. Where available, HLA class I and class II types were obtained from metadata supplied by the sample provider rather than from assay-based typing. The material from the prospective study consisted of cDNA or gDNA derived from T cells, B-cell-depleted T cells, or PBMCs.

The immunoSEQ Assay, a bias-controlled multiplex PCR, was used to amplify TCRbeta CDR3 regions from genomic DNA. Processing in the source paper ran as follows. The number of nucleated cells in each sample was estimated by amplification of reference gene primers within the assay. To quantify the absolute abundance of each unique TCRbeta CDR3 rearrangement, sequence reads were collapsed and filtered. For each sample, productive Simpson clonality was calculated as the square root of Simpson's diversity index over productive rearrangements. Not all clones reach the TCRdb copy of this immuneACCESS table, which keeps in-frame sequences only. Checked studies attribute under half of the gap to unresolved V genes and leave the rest unexplained. For V, J and clone size, that table is used; D and trimming come from the DNA. The sample contains around 300,000 clones, about nine tenths of them found a single time. 0.94% of the sample is in the top ten clones.

The germline V end is reduced by 4 bases and the J end by 5 bases; junction bases left unmatched: 7. From cysteine to phenylalanine, the CDR3 is 16 amino acids long. Only CDR3 DNA remains: 48 bases, in frame from the first base. CDR1 is given as SGHTS and CDR2 as YDEGEE, both from the germline V gene. What the authors observed across the whole study: The quantity of clinical and demographic metadata differed by source and by participant and was supplied without curation.

A word on this clone: The clone's antigen remains unknown. Per-base quality was not reported, and no clone a single base away is much larger than it.

Samples from volunteer blood donors who had recovered from COVID-19 were contributed by a second Seattle source. The collaborating institutions used their own protocols to collect whole blood in K2EDTA tubes. Collaborator samples were shipped for TCRbeta analysis as frozen whole blood, isolated PBMCs, or DNA extracted from either sample type. The rearrangement combines TRBV5-8 with TRBJ2-2; TRBD1 fits 11 bases in the junction. The sample was peripheral blood. This clonotype was obtained from a woman aged 40 to 49 who had recovered from COVID-19. The DNA is TGTGCCAGCAGCACAGCCGGGACAGGGGGTACCGGGGAGCTGTTTTTT. It translates to CASSTAGTGGTGELFF.